A selection of T cell receptor beta chains follows, all from one sample in a study of cytomegalovirus exposure and HLA in healthy donors. Profiling relied on immunoSEQ multiplex PCR, and the TCRdb table lists in-frame clones only, not all of them. The table includes tens of thousands of clones, roughly 80% detected once. The sample was PBMCs. The receptors were sampled from a woman aged 40 to 50 in good health and CMV-seropositive. Both conserved end residues are trimmed from each CDR3. Each record gives: J gene, V gene, clone size, CDR3 protein. Clone size is stated in some rows and not others, as once, few, many or a class when expanded.

TRBJ1-5 | TRBV19 | - | ASSPQGLVNQPQH
TRBJ2-2 | TRBV5-4 | - | ASSRGLAGDTGELF
TRBJ2-3 | TRBV11-3 | - | ASSASTGSADTQY
TRBJ2-5 | TRBV30 | - | AWSVSETQY
TRBJ1-1 | TRBV19 | - | ASNFGMNTEAF
TRBJ2-5 | TRBV4-3 | few | ASSLERGGGETQY
TRBJ2-1 | TRBV28 | - | ASSPPGHNEQF
TRBJ2-2 | TRBV7-9 | - | ASSFDWRGSGELF
TRBJ1-1 | TRBV12-2 | few | ASRFVSPGGFTEAF
TRBJ2-3 | TRBV29-1 | - | SAGARSTDTQY
TRBJ1-1 | TRBV4-3 | - | ASSSRLSEAF
TRBJ1-1 | TRBV15 | - | ATSRDFGLGQGTEAF
TRBJ2-1 | TRBV5-4 | - | ASSLEPGLAGIEQF
TRBJ1-6 | TRBV4-2 | - | ASSQVGGGVNSPLH
TRBJ1-2 | TRBV28 | - | ASSSRGVTGGYT
TRBJ1-2 | TRBV2 | once | ASSIKRGYT
TRBJ1-1 | TRBV10-3 | - | AISGRKRTGGTEAF
TRBJ1-2 | TRBV7-2 | - | ASSFIPGTNYGYT
TRBJ1-6 | TRBV6-6 | - | ASSYGTGASPLH
TRBJ1-1 | TRBV30 | few | AWTLPRNTEAF